Shown below are 18 T cell receptor beta chains from a single sample sequenced in a study of blood T cell repertoires in COVID-19. TCRdb's copy holds only in-frame clones and misses some; the assay was immunoSEQ multiplex PCR. This sample has about 210,000 clones; roughly 78% occur once, and the top ten carry about an eighth. The sequencing sample was made of peripheral blood. The source of these receptors is a woman aged 35 to 49 with acute or convalescent COVID-19.

The chain joins TRBV7-2 to TRBJ2-4, with D hard to call. Germline CDR1 and CDR2: SGHTA and FQGNSA. V was shortened by 3 bases and J by 0 bases, with 18 bases between the two germline ends. There are 18 residues in the CDR3. CDR3 in DNA: TGTGCCAGCAGCTTTAGCCTCGTACTCGGGTTAGCCAAAAACATTCAGTACTTC. It encodes CASSFSLVLGLAKNIQYF.

The chain uses TRBV2 and TRBJ1-3; D possibly corresponds to TRBD1 (5 bases). This CDR3 comprises 14 residues. V shed 5 bases and J shed 0 bases, with 8 bases lying between them. The germline V gene has CDR1 SNHLY and CDR2 FYNNEI. In DNA form, the CDR3 reads TGTGCCAGCAGTTCACAGGACTCTGGAAACACCATATATTTT. This sequence encodes CASSSQDSGNTIYF.

This clone was seen many times. J is TRBJ2-2 and V is TRBV11-2, with 9 bases that match TRBD2. The V and J ends lost 3 bases and 7 bases, in that order; junction bases with no gene match: 9. The CDR3 runs 16 residues. Germline CDR1 and CDR2: SGHAT and FQNNGV. In nucleotides, the CDR3 is TGTGCCAGCAGCTTCCCTGGCGGGGGGGCCCACGGGGAGCTGTTTTTT. Protein product: CASSFPGGGAHGELFF.

This rearrangement joins TRBV29-1 to TRBJ1-2; the match to TRBD1 covers 12 bases. Trimming cost V 4 bases and J 6 bases; bases outside gene matches: 3. The length of the CDR3 is 13 residues. The germline V gene has CDR1 SQVTM and CDR2 ANQGSEA. CDR3 in amino acids: CSVGGQGAHGYTF. Written as DNA, the CDR3 is TGCAGCGTTGGGGGACAGGGGGCCCATGGCTACACCTTC.

The chain combines TRBV6-6 with TRBJ2-3; 11 nucleotides line up with TRBD2. Unmatched junction bases numbered 5, after V lost 5 bases and J lost 1 base. The CDR3 is 16 amino acids. Germline V CDR1 and CDR2: MNHNY, SVGAGI (reference sequence). DNA of the CDR3: TGTGCCAGCAGTCCCTCACTAGCGGGGGGCACAGATACGCAGTATTTT. This translates into CASSPSLAGGTDTQYF.

The rearrangement uses TRBV3-1 (or the pseudogene TRBV3-2) and TRBJ2-5, with D tentatively TRBD2 (5 bases). The germline gives CDR1 LGHDT, CDR2 YNNKEL (reference sequence). The CDR3 has 17 amino acids. V was shortened by 3 bases and J by 4 bases, with 21 bases between the two germline ends. Here the CDR3 reads CASSHRDFLGLSETQYF. The CDR3 region has the DNA TGTGCCAGCAGCCACCGGGATTTCTTAGGGCTATCAGAGACCCAGTACTTC.

This chain uses TRBV12-3 or TRBV12-4 with TRBJ1-1; D not resolved. Trimming left V 1 base short and J 6 bases short, with 9 bases between. The CDR3 runs to 13 residues. Here the CDR3 reads CASSLDLAAEAFF. For the CDR3, the DNA is TGTGCCAGCAGTTTAGATTTGGCGGCTGAAGCTTTCTTT.

V gene TRBV3-1 (or the pseudogene TRBV3-2) combines with J gene TRBJ2-1; possible D gene TRBD1, 5 bases. The CDR3 length is 17 residues. Trimming shortened V by 1 base and J by 2 bases, and 15 bases separated the two germline ends. CDR1 is LGHDT and CDR2 is YNNKEL in the germline V gene (reference sequence). CDR3: CASSQALMTATYNEQFF. The DNA for the CDR3 is TGTGCCAGCAGCCAAGCCCTAATGACAGCCACCTACAATGAGCAGTTCTTC.

V usage is TRBV6-2 or TRBV6-3 and J usage is TRBJ2-7; a weak D match, TRBD1 (6 bases). The CDR3 extends over 17 amino acids. CDR1 and CDR2 from the germline V gene are MNHEY and SVGEGT. V was cut by 0 bases and J by 4 bases, with 19 bases left in between. CDR3 DNA sequence: TGTGCCAGCAGTTACTCGAACCGCCAGGGGAGAAGTTACGAGCAGTACTTC. Protein sequence: CASSYSNRQGRSYEQYF.

CDR3 coding DNA: TGTGCCAGCAGCTTACGGACAGGGGGCAGGACTGAAGCTTTCTTT. This translates into CASSLRTGGRTEAFF. The V and J genes are TRBV5-6 and TRBJ1-1; 11 nucleotides agree with TRBD1. The V and J ends lost 2 bases and 5 bases, in that order; junction bases with no gene match: 5. The germline gives CDR1 SGHDT, CDR2 YYEEEE. The CDR3 is made up of 15 amino acids. Supplemented by reference TRBV5-6 and TRBJ1-1, the full variable domain reads DAGVTQSPTHLIKTRGQQVTLRCSPKSGHDTVSWYQQALGQGPQFIFQYYEEEERQRGNFPDRFSGHQFPNYSSELNVNALLLGDSALYLCASSLRTGGRTEAFFGQGTRLTVV.

The chain couples TRBV2 to TRBJ1-4, with 9 bases that match TRBD1. V trimming: 7 bases; J trimming: 7 bases; junction bases outside the gene matches: 7. Germline V gene lookup returns CDR1 SNHLY and CDR2 FYNNEI. This CDR3 spans 14 amino acids. The CDR3 loop reads CASTPGTGFEKLFF. In nucleotides, the CDR3 is TGTGCCAGCACCCCCGGGACAGGGTTTGAAAAACTGTTTTTT.

This clone was detected ten times or more. The rearrangement links TRBV2 to TRBJ2-7; no definite D call. The CDR3 is made up of 12 amino acids. Per germline, CDR1 SNHLY and CDR2 FYNNEI. The V end lost 8 bases, the J end lost 3 bases, and 11 bases lay between the germline ends. DNA for the CDR3: TGTGCCAGCGGCGAGGAGTACTACGAGCAGTACTTC. Protein product: CASGEEYYEQYF.

The V gene is TRBV2, the J gene TRBJ2-7, with D possibly matching TRBD1 (6 bases). Germline CDR1 SNHLY, CDR2 FYNNEI. The CDR3 spans 15 residues. With 8 bases removed from V and 4 bases from J, the gap between germline ends came to 21 bases. The CDR3 protein is CASLWGTGNRYEQYF. CDR3 bases: TGTGCCAGCCTATGGGGTACAGGGAATCGGTACGAGCAGTACTTC.

The chain couples TRBV5-3 to TRBJ2-7, with D possibly TRBD1 on 5 matching bases. TRBV5-3 is annotated as an ORF whose role is uncertain. This CDR3 is 11 amino acids long. V was shortened by 3 bases and J by 6 bases, with 7 bases between the two germline ends. The CDR3 loop is CARSYRIEQYF. The CDR3, as DNA: TGTGCCAGAAGCTACAGGATCGAGCAGTACTTC.

This rearrangement joins TRBV3-1 (or the pseudogene TRBV3-2) to TRBJ1-6; the D is unclear. The CDR3 has 15 residues. Trimming took 2 bases from V and 8 from J, leaving 13 bases between them. Germline V lookup: CDR1 LGHDT, CDR2 YNNKEL (reference sequence). The DNA for the CDR3 is TGTGCCAGCAGCCAAATGGGGAGGGAAGATTCACCCCTCCACTTT. This gives the protein CASSQMGREDSPLHF.

The chain carries TRBV18 and TRBJ2-2, with 10 bases that match TRBD2. This CDR3 has 16 amino acids. CDR1 KGHSH and CDR2 LQKENI come from the germline V gene. V dropped 4 bases and J dropped 1; count of bases not matched to a gene: 3. The CDR3 coding sequence is TGTGCCAGCTCACAGGGACTAGCGCTGAACACCGGGGAGCTGTTTTTT. It encodes CASSQGLALNTGELFF.

This clone has a single count. The CDR3 is CASSEGTGSANEQFF. For the CDR3, the DNA is TGTGCCAGCAGTGAGGGGACAGGTAGTGCGAATGAGCAGTTCTTC. V is TRBV25-1 and J is TRBJ2-1; 8 nucleotides align to TRBD1. CDR3 length: 15 residues. The V segment lost 3 bases and the J segment 7 bases; nucleotides outside the gene matches: 8. Germline V gene lookup returns CDR1 MGHDK and CDR2 SYGVNS.

The chain uses TRBV9 and TRBJ2-5, with a tentative D call TRBD2 (5 bases). Germline assignment: CDR1 SGDLS and CDR2 YYNGEE. The ends were cut back, 0 bases at V and 2 bases at J, with 11 bases in the middle. The CDR3 spans 15 residues. In DNA, the CDR3 is TGTGCCAGCAGCGTAGGATCGAGGGCTCAAGAGACCCAGTACTTC. The encoded protein is CASSVGSRAQETQYF.